This TCR beta chain was captured by sequencing in a study of shared clonotypes between healthy human individuals. The CDR3 sequence is 13 residues long. CDR1 SNHLY and CDR2 FYNNEI come from the germline V gene. V lost 6 bases, J lost 4 bases, and 5 bases stayed unmatched. The study enrolled healthy HIV-negative adults without recent acute infections or vaccinations as donors. The split of CD4+ cells yielded CD45RA+ naive and CD45RA-negative memory subsets. Whole-study findings and limits: When naive CD4 clonotypes were compared across a handful of donors, around 5% were shared.

Measured with immunoSEQ multiplex PCR; TCRdb has only the in-frame clones, and not every one. Of roughly 2.4 million clones listed, approximately 96% were seen once; the top ten hold approximately 0.13%. Details on this clone: Its specificity is unknown. Here the CDR3 omits its conserved ending phenylalanine or tryptophan, so a read error is the likely source.

The sequence derives from a man aged 18 to 35 in good health. The chain joins TRBV2 to TRBJ1-1; 7 bases are shared with TRBD1. Sequenced material: naive CD4+ T cells sorted from blood. Subset in this sample: CD45RA+ positively selected. CDR3 sequence reads: CASSRQGGTEAFL. CDR3 nucleotides: TGTGCCAGCAGCCGACAGGGAGGCACTGAAGCTTTCCTT.